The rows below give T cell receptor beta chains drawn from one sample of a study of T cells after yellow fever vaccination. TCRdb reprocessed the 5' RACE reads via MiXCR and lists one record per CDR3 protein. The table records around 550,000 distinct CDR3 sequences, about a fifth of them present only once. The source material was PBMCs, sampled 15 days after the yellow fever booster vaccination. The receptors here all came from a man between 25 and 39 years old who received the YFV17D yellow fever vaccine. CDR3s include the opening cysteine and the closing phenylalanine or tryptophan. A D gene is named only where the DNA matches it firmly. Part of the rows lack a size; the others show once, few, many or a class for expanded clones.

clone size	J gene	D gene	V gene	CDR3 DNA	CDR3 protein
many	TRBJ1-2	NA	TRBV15	TGTGCCACCAGCGACCTCGGGGGCAAGTCCTGGGGCTACACCTTC	CATSDLGGKSWGYTF
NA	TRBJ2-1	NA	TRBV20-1	TGCAGTGTGATCGAGGGGTCCTACAATGAGCAGTTCTTC	CSVIEGSYNEQFF
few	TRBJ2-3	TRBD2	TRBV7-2	TGTGCCAGCAGCGTCCCCCTAGCGGGAGGGAGCACAGATACGCAGTATTTT	CASSVPLAGGSTDTQYF
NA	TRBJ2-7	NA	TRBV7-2	TGTGCCAGCAGCTTCGGGGGAGGTTTCTACGAGCAGTACTTC	CASSFGGGFYEQYF
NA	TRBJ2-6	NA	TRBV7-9	TGTGCCCACTCAGGGACTGGGGCCAACGTCCTGACTTTC	CAHSGTGANVLTF
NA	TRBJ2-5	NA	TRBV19	TGTGCCAGTAGTTCCGGGTCAGGGGCAGAGACCCAGTACTTC	CASSSGSGAETQYF
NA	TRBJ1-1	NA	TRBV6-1	TGTGCCAGCAGTGAAGGGGGAGGGTATGGAGCTTTCTTT	CASSEGGGYGAFF
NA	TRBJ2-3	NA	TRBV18	TGTGCCAGCTCCCCGCAGGACAACACAGATACGCAGTATTTT	CASSPQDNTDTQYF
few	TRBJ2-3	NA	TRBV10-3	TGTGCCATCAGTGAGTCTGGCAGTCACACAGATACGCAGTATTTT	CAISESGSHTDTQYF
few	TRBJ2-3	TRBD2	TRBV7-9	TGTGCCAGCAGCGATTTTGCGGGAGGTAGAGATACGCAGTATTTT	CASSDFAGGRDTQYF
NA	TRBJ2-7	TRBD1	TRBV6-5	TGTGCCAGCTCCTCCGGGACAGACTCCTACGAGCAGTACTTC	CASSSGTDSYEQYF
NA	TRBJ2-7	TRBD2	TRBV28	TGTGCCAGCAGGTTAGCGGGGAGCTCCTACGAGCAGTACTTC	CASRLAGSSYEQYF
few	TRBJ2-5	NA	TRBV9	TGTGCCAGCAGCGTAGCTACGTGGGGGCAAGAGACCCAGTACTTC	CASSVATWGQETQYF
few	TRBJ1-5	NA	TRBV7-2	TGTGCCAGCAGCCAGGAACTTAATCAGCCCCAGCATTTT	CASSQELNQPQHF
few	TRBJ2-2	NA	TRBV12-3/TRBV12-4	TGTGCCAGCACCCTACAGGGTACTTTGGACACCGGGGAGCTGTTTTTT	CASTLQGTLDTGELFF
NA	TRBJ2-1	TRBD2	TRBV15	TGTGCCACCAGCAGAGATCTACTAGCGGGAGTCCATGAGCAGTTCTTC	CATSRDLLAGVHEQFF
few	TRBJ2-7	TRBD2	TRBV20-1	TGCAGTGCTAGTACCGGGACTAGCTTAAACGAGCAGTACTTC	CSASTGTSLNEQYF
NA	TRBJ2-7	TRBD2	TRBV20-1	TGCAGTGCTGGACTAGCGGCCTACGAGCAGTACTTC	CSAGLAAYEQYF
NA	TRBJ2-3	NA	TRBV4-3	TGCGCCAGCAGCCAAGAGGGAACGAGGGGGGGGGCAGATACGCAGTATTTT	CASSQEGTRGGADTQYF
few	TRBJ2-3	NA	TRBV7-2	TGTGCCAGTACCACCCGCGGGCCCACAGATACGCAGTATTTT	CASTTRGPTDTQYF
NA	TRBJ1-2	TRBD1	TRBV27	TGTGCCAGCAGTCCGTGGGACAGAGATTATGGCTACACCTTC	CASSPWDRDYGYTF
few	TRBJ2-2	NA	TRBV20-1	TGCAGTGCTAGAGGGCCTCAGGCCGGGGAGCTGTTTTTT	CSARGPQAGELFF
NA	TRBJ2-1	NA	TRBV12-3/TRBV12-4	TGTGCCAGCAGGTACATGGAGAGCGGTAATGAGCAGTTCTTC	CASRYMESGNEQFF
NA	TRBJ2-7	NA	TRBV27	TGTGCCAGCAGTTGGGGGATTTTGTCCGAGCAGTACTTC	CASSWGILSEQYF
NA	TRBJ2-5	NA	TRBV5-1	TGCGCCAGCAGCTTCCAGGGATTGCAAGAGACCCAGTACTTC	CASSFQGLQETQYF
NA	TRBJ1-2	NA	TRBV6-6	TGTGCCAGCAGTCAACCCGGGACGCGTGGCTACACCTTC	CASSQPGTRGYTF
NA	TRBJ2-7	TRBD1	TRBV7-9	TGTGCCAGCAGCCCGGACAGGGGAGATTACGAGCAGTACTTC	CASSPDRGDYEQYF